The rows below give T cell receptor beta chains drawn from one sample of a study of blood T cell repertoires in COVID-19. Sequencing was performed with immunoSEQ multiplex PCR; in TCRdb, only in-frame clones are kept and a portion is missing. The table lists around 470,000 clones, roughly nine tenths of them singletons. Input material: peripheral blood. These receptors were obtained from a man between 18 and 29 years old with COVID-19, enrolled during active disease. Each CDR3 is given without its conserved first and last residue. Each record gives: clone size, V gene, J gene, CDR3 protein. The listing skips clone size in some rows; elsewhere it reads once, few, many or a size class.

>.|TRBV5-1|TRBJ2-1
ASSLGASGSYNEQF
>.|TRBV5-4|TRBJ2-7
ASSLGSGEAFYEQY
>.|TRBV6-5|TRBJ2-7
ASSVAGGDEQY
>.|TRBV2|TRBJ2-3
ASSDEGTDTQY
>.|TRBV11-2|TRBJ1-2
ASSPGTGGYT
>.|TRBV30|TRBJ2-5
AWSVSLSQETQY
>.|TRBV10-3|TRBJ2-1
AIMGQGNHNEQF
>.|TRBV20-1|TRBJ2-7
SASTPGGHEQY
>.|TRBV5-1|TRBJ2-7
ASSLTGGRSHEQY
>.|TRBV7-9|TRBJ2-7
ASSGQGSYEQY
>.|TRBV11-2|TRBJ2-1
ASSLGGGSYEQF
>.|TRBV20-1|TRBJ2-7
SASPGWTYEQY
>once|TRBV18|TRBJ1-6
ASSETGNSPLH
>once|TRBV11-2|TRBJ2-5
ASSLVMFGTSGKETQY
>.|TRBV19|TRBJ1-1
ASSIGLMNTEAF
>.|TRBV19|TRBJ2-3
ASSIGRTGAGTDTQY
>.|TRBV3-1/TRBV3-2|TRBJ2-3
ASSQKTDSTDTQY
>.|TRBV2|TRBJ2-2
ASSEWGRGTGELF
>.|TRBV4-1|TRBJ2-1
ASSGRGGRNEQF
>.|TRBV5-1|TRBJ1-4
ASKRQGDAAMANEKLF
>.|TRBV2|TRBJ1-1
ASSGAGVETF
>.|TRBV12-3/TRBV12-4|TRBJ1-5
ASSHRDDQPQH
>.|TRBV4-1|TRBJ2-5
ASSQVASGSTQETQY
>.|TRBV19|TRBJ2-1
ASSMAGGDYEQF
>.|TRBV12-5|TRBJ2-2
ASGLEVAGELF
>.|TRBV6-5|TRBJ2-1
ASKGSGGRNEQF
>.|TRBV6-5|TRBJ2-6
ASSIGGPGANVLT
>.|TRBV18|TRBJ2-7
ASRPGGTGNYEQY
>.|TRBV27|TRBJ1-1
ASSRIREVNTEAF
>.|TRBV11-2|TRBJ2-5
ASSSITGGGGETQY
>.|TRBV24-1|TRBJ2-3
ATSGSGVTDTQY